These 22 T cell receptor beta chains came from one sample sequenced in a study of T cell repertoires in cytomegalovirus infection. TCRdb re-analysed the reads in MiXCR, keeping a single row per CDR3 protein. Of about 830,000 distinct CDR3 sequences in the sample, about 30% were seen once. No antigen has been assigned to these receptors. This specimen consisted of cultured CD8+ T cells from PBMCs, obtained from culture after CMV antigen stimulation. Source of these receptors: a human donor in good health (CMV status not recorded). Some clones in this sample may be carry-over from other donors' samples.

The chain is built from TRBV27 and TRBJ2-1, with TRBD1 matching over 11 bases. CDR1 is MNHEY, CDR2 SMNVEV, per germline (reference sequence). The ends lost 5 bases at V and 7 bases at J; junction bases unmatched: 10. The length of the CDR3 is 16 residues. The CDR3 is CASSPLGTGGWNEQFF. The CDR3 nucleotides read TGTGCCAGCAGTCCGCTCGGGACAGGGGGATGGAATGAGCAGTTCTTC.

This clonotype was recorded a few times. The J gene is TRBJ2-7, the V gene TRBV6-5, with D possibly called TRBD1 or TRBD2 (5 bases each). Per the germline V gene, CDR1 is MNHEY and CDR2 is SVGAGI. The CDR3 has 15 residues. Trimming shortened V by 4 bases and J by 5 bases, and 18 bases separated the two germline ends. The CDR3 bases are TGTGCCAGCAGTTGGGGACGAGATGCCCTAGACGAGCAGTACTTC. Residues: CASSWGRDALDEQYF.

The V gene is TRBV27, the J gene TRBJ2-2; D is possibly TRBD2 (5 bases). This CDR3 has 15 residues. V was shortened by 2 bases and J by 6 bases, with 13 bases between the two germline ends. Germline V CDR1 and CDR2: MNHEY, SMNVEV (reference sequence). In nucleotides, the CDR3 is TGTGCCAGCAGTTTAGCGGCTAGCTTAGCCGGGGAGCTGTTTTTT. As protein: CASSLAASLAGELFF.

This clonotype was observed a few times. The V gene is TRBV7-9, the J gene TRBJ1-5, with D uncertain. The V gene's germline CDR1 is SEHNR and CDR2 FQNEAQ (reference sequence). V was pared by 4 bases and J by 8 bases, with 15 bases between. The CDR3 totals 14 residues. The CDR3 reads CASSSPGWLEPQHF. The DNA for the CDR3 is TGTGCCAGCAGCTCCCCGGGATGGCTCGAGCCCCAGCATTTT.

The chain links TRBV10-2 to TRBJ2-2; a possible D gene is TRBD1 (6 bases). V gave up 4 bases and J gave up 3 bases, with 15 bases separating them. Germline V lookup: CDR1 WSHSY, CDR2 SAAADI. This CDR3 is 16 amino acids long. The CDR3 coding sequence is TGCGCCAGCAGTGTGGGGGCGACTCCGCACACCGGGGAGCTGTTTTTT. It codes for CASSVGATPHTGELFF.

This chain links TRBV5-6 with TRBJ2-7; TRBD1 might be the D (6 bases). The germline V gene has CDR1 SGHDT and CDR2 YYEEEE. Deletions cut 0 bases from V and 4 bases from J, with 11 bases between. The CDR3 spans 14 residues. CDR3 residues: CASSLGNRDYEQYF. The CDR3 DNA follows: TGTGCCAGCAGCTTGGGAAACAGGGATTACGAGCAGTACTTC.

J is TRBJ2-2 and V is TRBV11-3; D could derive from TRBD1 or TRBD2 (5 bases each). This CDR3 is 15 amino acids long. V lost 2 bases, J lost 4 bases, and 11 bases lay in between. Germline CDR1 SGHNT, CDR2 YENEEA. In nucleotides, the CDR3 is TGTGCCAGCAGCTTAAGAGGGGCGAGCACCGGGGAGCTGTTTTTT. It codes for CASSLRGASTGELFF.

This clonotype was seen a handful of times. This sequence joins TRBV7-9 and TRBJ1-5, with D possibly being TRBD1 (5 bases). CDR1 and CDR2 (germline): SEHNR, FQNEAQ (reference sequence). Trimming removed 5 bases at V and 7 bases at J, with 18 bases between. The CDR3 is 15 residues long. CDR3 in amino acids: CASSPGTDLRQPQHF. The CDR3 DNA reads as TGTGCCAGCAGCCCCGGGACTGACCTTCGGCAGCCCCAGCATTTT.

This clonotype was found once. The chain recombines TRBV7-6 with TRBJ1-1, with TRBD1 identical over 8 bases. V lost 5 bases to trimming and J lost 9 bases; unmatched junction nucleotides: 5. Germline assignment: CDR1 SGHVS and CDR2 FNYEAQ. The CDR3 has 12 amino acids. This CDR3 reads CASSGQGIKAFF. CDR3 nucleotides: TGTGCCAGCAGCGGACAGGGCATCAAAGCTTTCTTT.

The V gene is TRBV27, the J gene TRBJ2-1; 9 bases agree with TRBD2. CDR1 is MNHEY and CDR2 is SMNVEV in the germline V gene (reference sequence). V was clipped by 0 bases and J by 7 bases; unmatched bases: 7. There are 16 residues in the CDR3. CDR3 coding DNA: TGTGCCAGCAGTTTATCTCTGGCGGGGGGGCTAAATGAGCAGTTCTTC. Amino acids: CASSLSLAGGLNEQFF.

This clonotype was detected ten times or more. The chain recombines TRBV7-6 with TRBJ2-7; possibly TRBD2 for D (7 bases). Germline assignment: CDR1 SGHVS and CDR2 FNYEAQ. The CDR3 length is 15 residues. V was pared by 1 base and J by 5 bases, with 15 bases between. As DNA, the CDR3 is TGTGCCAGCAGCTTAGTACGACGGGGGGCAGACGAGCAGTACTTC. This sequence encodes CASSLVRRGADEQYF.

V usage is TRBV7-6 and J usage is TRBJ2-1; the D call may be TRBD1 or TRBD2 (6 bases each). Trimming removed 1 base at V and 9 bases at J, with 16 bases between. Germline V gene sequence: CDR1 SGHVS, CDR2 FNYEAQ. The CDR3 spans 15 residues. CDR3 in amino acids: CASSLGGGPYGEQFF. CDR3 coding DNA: TGTGCCAGCAGCTTAGGTGGGGGGCCATACGGTGAGCAGTTCTTC.

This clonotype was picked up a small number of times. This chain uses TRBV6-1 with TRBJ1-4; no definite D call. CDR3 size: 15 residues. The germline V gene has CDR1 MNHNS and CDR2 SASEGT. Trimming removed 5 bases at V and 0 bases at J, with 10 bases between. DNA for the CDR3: TGTGCCAGCAGTCCCGGACCCTCAACTAATGAAAAACTGTTTTTT. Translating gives CASSPGPSTNEKLFF.

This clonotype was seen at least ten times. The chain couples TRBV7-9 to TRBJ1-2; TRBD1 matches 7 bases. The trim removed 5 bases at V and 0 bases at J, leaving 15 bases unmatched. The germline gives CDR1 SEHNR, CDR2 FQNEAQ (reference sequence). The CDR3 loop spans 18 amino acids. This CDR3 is CASSPTGTVLPSNYGYTF. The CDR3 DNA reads TGTGCCAGCAGCCCCACCGGGACAGTACTACCTTCTAACTATGGCTACACCTTC.

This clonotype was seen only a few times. The CDR3 bases are TGCGCCAGCAGCCAAAACCCTTCCACGAACACCGGGGAGCTGTTTTTT. Translating it yields CASSQNPSTNTGELFF. The chain recombines TRBV4-1 with TRBJ2-2, with D unclear. Trimming shortened V by 2 bases and J by 0 bases, and 10 bases separated the two germline ends. The CDR3 extends over 16 amino acids. Germline-derived CDR1 and CDR2 are MGHRA and YSYEKL.

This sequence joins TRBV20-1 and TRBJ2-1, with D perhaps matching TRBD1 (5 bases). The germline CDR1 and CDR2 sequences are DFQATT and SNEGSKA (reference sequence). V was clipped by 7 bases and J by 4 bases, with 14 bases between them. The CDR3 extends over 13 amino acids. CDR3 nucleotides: TGCAGTGTACAAGGGGAACATTACAATGAGCAGTTCTTC. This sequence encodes CSVQGEHYNEQFF.

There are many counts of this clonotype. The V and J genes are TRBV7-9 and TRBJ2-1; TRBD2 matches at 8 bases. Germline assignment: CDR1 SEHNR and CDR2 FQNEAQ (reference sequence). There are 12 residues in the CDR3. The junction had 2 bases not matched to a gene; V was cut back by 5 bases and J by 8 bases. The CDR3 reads CASSTGGDEQFF. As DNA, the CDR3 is TGTGCCAGCAGCACCGGGGGGGATGAGCAGTTCTTC.

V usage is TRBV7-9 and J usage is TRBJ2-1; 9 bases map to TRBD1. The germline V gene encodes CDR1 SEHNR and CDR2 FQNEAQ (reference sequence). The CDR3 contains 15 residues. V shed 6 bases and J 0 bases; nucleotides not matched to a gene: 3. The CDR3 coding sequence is TGTGCCAGCAGGAGACAGGGGGACTCCTACAATGAGCAGTTCTTC. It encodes CASRRQGDSYNEQFF. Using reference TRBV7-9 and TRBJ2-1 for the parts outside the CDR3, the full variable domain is DTGVSQNPRHKITKRGQNVTFRCDPISEHNRLYWYRQTLGQGPEFLTYFQNEAQLEKSRLLSDRFSAERPKGSFSTLEIQRTEQGDSAMYLCASRRQGDSYNEQFFGPGTRLTVL.

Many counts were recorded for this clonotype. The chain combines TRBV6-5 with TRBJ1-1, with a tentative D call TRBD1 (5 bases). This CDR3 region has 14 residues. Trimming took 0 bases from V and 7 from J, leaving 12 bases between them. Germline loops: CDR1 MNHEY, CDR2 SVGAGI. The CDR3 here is CASSYSGVNFEAFF. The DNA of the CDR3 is TGTGCCAGCAGTTACTCAGGGGTTAATTTTGAAGCTTTCTTT.

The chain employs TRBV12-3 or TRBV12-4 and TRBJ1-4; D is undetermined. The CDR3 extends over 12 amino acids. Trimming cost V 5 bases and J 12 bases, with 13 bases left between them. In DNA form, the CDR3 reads TGTGCCAGCAGTACCCCGGAGGCAGAACTGTTTTTT. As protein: CASSTPEAELFF.

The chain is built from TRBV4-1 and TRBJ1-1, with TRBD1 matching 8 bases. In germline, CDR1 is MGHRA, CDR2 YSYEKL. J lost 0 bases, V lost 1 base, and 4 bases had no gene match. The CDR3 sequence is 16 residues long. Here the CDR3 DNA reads TGCGCCAGCAGCCAAGGGAGGACAGGGTTGAACACTGAAGCTTTCTTT. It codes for CASSQGRTGLNTEAFF.

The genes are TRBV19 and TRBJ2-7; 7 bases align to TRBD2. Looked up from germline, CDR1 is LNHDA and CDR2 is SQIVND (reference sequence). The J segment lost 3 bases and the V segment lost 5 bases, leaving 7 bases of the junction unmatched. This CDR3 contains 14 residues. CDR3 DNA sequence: TGTGCCAGTAGTGTTGGACTAGGCAGCTACGAGCAGTACGTC. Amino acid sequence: CASSVGLGSYEQYV.